This TCR beta chain is drawn from a study of T and B cells in COVID-19 patients. Study-wide context: Peripheral blood came from COVID-19 patients with active infection or after recovery. At median age roughly 35 years, recovered patients were younger than active-infection patients at approximately 70.

This clonotype has more than one count but fewer than ten. Its antigen is currently unknown. Multiplex PCR with BIOMED2 TRB-A/B primer pools amplified TRB rearrangements. One entry per CDR3 protein results from TCRdb running MiXCR on the multiplex PCR reads. Among roughly 10,000 distinct CDR3 sequences, 33% were seen once, and the ten largest hold roughly a sixth. Each TRB amplification used roughly 250-550 ng of genomic DNA from blood. Whole-study results and caveats: Clonality of TRB repertoires was high in active COVID-19; recovery brought above-healthy diversity and richness.

The receptor was derived from a human donor with active COVID-19. Sequencing input: blood.

For the CDR3, the DNA is TGTGCCAGCAGCTTACGGGTGAACGAGCAGTACTTC. Residues: CASSLRVNEQYF. V and J are TRBV7-2 and TRBJ2-7; D call uncertain. The CDR3 sequence is 12 residues long. Trimming shortened V by 2 bases and J by 5 bases, and 7 bases separated the two germline ends. Germline-derived CDR1 and CDR2 are SGHTA and FQGNSA.